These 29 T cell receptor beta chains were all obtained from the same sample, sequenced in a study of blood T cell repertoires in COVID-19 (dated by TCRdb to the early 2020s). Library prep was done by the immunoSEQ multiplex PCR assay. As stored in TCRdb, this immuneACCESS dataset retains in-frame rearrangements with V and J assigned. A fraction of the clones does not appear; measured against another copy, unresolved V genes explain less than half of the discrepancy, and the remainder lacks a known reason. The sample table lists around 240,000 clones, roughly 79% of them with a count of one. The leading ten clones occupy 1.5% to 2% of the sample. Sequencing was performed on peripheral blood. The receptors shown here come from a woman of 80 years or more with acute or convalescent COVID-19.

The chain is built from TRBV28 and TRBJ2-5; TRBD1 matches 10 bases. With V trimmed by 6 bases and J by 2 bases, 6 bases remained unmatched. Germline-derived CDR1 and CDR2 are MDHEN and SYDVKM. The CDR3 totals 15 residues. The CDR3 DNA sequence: TGTGCCAGCAGCCCGGACAGGGGGATTCAAGAGACCCAGTACTTC. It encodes CASSPDRGIQETQYF.

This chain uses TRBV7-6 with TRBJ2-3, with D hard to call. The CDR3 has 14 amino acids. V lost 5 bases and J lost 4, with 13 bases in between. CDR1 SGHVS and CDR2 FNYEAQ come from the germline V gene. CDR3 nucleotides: TGTGCCAGCAGCCTCGAGCCGCACGCAGATACGCAGTATTTT. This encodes CASSLEPHADTQYF.

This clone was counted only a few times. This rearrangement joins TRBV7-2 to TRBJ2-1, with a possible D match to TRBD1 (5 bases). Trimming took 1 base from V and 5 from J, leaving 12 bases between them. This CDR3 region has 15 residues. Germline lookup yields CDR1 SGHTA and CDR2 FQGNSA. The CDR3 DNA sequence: TGTGCCAGCAGCTTAGTGTCGACAGAGAACAATGAGCAGTTCTTC. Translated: CASSLVSTENNEQFF.

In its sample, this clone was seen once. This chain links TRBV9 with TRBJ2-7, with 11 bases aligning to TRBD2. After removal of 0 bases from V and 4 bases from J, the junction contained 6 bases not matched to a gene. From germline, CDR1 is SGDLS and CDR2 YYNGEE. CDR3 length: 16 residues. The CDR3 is CASSVVETSGVYEQYF. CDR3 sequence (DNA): TGTGCCAGCAGCGTAGTTGAGACTAGCGGGGTGTACGAGCAGTACTTC.

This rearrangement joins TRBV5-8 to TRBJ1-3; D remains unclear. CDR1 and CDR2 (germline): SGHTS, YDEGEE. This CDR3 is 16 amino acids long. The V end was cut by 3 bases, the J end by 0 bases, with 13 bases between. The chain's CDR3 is CASSWLAGHSGNTIYF. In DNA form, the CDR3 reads TGTGCCAGCAGCTGGCTAGCAGGTCACTCTGGAAACACCATATATTTT.

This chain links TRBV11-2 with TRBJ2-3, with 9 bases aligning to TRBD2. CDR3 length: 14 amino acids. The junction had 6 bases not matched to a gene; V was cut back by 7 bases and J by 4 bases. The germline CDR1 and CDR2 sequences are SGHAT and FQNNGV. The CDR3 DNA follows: TGTGCCAGCAAGCCTAGCGGGAACCCAGATACGCAGTATTTT. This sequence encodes CASKPSGNPDTQYF.

CDR3 loop: CASSPARDATEAFF. The CDR3 region has the DNA TGTGCCAGCAGTCCGGCCAGGGATGCCACTGAAGCTTTCTTT. The V and J genes are TRBV6-2 or TRBV6-3 and TRBJ1-1; weak D call: TRBD1 (5 bases). This CDR3 has 14 residues. CDR1 and CDR2 from the germline V gene are MNHEY and SVGEGT. The V end lost 5 bases, the J end lost 4 bases, and 14 bases lay between the germline ends.

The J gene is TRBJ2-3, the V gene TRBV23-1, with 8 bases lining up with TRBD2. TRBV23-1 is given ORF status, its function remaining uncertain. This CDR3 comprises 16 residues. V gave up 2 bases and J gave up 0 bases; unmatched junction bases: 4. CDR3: CASSQGQRESTDTQYF. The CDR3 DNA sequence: TGCGCCAGCAGTCAAGGGCAGCGGGAGAGCACAGATACGCAGTATTTT.

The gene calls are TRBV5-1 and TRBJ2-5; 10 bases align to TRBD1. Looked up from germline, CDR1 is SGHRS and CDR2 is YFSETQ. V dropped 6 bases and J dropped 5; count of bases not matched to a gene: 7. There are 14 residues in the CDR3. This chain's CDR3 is CASNDRGRGETQYF. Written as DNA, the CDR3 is TGCGCCAGCAACGACAGGGGGCGCGGGGAGACCCAGTACTTC.

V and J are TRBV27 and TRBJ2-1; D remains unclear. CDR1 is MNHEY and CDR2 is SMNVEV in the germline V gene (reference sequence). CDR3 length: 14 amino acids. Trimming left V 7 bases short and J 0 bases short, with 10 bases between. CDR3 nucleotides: TGTGCCAGCACCGTAGCCGCCTCCTACAATGAGCAGTTCTTC. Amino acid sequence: CASTVAASYNEQFF.

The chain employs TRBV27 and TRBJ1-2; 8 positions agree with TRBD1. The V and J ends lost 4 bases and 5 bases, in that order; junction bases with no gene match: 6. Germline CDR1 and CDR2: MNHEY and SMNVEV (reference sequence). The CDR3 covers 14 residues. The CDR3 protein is CASSSRTGTYGYTF. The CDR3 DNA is TGTGCCAGCAGTTCCAGGACAGGGACTTATGGCTACACCTTC.

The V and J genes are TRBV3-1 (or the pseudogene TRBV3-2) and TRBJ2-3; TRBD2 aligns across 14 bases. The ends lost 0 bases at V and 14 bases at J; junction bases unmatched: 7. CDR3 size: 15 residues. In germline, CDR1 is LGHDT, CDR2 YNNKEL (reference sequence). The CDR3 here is CASSQDLRTSGGWYF. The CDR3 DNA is TGTGCCAGCAGCCAAGATCTGCGGACTAGCGGGGGGTGGTATTTT.

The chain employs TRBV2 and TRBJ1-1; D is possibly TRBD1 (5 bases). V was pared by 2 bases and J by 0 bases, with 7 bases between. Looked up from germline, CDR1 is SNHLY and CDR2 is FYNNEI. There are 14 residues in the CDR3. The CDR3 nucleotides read TGTGCCAGCAGTGAACGGGGGATGAACACTGAAGCTTTCTTT. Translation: CASSERGMNTEAFF.

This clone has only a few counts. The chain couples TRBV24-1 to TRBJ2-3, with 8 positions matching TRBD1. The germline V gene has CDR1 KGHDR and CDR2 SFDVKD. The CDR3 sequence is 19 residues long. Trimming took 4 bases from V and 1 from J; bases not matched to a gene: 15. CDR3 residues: CATSETGTGRTKGTDTQYF. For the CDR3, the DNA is TGTGCCACCAGTGAAACCGGGACAGGCAGAACAAAAGGCACAGATACGCAGTATTTT.

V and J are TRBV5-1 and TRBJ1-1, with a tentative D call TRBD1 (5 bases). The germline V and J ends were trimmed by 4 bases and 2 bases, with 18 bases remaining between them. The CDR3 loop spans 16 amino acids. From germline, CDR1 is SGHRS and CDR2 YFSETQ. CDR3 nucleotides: TGCGCCAGCAGCCCGCTGACAGACCTAGGAAACACTGAAGCTTTCTTT. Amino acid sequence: CASSPLTDLGNTEAFF.

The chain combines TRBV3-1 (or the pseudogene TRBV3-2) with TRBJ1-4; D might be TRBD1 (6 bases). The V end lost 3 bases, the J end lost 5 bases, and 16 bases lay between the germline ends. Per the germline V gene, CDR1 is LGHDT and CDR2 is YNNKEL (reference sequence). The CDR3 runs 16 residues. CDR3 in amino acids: CASSQSPGALNEKLFF. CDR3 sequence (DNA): TGTGCCAGCAGCCAGTCGCCAGGGGCCCTCAATGAAAAACTGTTTTTT.

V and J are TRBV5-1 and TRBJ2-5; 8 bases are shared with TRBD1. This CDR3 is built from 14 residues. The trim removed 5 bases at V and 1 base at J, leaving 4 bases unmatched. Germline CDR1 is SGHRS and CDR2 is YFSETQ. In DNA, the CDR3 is TGCGCCAGCAGTACTGGGACAGGCCAAGAGACCCAGTACTTC. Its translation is CASSTGTGQETQYF.

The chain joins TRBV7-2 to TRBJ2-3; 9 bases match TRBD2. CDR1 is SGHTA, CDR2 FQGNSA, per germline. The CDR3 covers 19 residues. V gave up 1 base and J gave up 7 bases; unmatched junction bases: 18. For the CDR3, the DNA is TGTGCCAGCAGCTTAGTACACCCCGGCGGGAGGGCGTGGGTTAATACGCAGTATTTT. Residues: CASSLVHPGGRAWVNTQYF.

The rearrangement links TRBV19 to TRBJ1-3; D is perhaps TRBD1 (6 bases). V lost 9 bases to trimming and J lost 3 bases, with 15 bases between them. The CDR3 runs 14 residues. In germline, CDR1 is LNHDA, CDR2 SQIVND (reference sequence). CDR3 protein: CASANPDSGNTIYF. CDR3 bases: TGTGCCAGCGCTAATCCGGACAGTGGAAACACCATATATTTT.

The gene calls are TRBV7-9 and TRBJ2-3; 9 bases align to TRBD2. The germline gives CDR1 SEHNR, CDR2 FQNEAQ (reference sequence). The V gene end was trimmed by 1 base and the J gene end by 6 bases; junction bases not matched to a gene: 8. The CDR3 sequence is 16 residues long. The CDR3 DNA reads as TGTGCCAGCAGCTTAGGTAGTCTAGCGGGGTCCGATACGCAGTATTTT. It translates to CASSLGSLAGSDTQYF.

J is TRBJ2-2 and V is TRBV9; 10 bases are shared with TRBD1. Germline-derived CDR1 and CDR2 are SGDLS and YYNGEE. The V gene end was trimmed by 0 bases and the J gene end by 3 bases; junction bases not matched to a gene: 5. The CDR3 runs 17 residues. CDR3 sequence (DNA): TGTGCCAGCAGCGTAGGGGGACAGGGGTCGGACACCGGGGAGCTGTTTTTT. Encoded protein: CASSVGGQGSDTGELFF.

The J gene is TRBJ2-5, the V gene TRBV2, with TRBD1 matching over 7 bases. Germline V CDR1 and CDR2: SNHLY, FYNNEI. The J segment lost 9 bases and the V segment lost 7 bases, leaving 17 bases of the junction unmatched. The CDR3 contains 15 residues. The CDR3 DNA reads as TGTGCCAGCATACCTAGGACAGGTCCTACGGAGGCCCAGTACTTC. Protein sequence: CASIPRTGPTEAQYF.

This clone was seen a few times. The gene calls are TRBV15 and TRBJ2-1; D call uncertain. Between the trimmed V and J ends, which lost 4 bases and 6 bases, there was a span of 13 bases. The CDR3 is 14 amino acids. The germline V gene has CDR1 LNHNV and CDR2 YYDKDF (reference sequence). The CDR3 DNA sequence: TGTGCCACCAGCACGTACACCGCCATCAATGAGCAGTTCTTC. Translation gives CATSTYTAINEQFF.

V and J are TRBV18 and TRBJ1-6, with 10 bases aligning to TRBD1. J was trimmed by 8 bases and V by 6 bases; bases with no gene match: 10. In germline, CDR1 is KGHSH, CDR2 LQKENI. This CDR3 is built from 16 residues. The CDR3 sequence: CASSPLGQGVDSPLHF. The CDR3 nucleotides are TGTGCCAGCTCGCCCCTAGGACAGGGGGTTGATTCACCCCTCCACTTT.

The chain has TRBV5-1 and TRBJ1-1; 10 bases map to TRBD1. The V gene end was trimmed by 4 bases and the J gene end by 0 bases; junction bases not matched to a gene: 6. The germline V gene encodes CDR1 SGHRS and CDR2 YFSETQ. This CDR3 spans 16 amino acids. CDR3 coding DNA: TGCGCCAGCAGCGCCGGGACAGGGGCCATGAACACTGAAGCTTTCTTT. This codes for CASSAGTGAMNTEAFF.

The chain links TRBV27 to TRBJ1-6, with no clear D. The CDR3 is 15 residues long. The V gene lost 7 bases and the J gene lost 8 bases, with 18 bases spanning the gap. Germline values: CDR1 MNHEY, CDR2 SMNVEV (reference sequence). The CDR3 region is CASTKMGLRDSPLHF. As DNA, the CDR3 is TGTGCCAGCACCAAAATGGGTCTGAGGGATTCACCCCTCCACTTT.

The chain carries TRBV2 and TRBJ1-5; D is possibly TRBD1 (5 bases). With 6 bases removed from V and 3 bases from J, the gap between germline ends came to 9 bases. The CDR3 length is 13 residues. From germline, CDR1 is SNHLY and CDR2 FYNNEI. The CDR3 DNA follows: TGTGCCAGCAGATCGACAGTCAATCAGCCCCAGCATTTT. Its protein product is CASRSTVNQPQHF.

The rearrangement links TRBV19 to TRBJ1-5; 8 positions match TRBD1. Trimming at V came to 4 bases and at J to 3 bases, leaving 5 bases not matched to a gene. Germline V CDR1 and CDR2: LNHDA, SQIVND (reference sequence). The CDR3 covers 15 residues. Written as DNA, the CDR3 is TGTGCCAGTAGTAGGGGACAGGCCGACAATCAGCCCCAGCATTTT. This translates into CASSRGQADNQPQHF.

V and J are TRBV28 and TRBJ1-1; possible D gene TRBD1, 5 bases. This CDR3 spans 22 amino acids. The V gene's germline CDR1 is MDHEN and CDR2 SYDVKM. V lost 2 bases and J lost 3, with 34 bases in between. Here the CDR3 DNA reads TGTGCCAGCAGTTTAGTTAAAGGGTGGGGCAGGGCTAACCGAGAGAAGGACACTGAAGCTTTCTTT. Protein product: CASSLVKGWGRANREKDTEAFF.